This T cell receptor beta chain is drawn from a study of OX40 agonist ivuxolimab in advanced cancers. Study-wide background: Dosing consisted of intravenous ivuxolimab at 0.01 to 10 mg/kg every 2 weeks. Prior anti-PD-1, anti-PD-L1 or anti-CTLA-4 therapy was allowed; 35% to 40% had some.

Generated by immunoSEQ multiplex PCR, the TCRdb table keeps only in-frame clones and is missing some. The sample records roughly 87,000 clones, around 90% being singletons. Germline assignment: CDR1 MDHEN and CDR2 SYDVKM. With 5 bases removed from V and 0 bases from J, the gap between germline ends came to 8 bases. The CDR3 consists of 14 residues. The TCR sequence derives from an adult with an advanced solid tumor such as melanoma, head and neck, liver or kidney cancer. This chain uses TRBV28 with TRBJ1-3, with no clear D. The sample in question was CD4+ or CD8+ T cells sorted from blood, obtained in a trial of the OX40 agonist ivuxolimab. The CDR3 DNA follows: TGTGCCAGCAGTCAACTGAACTCTGGAAACACCATATATTTT. This sequence encodes CASSQLNSGNTIYF.